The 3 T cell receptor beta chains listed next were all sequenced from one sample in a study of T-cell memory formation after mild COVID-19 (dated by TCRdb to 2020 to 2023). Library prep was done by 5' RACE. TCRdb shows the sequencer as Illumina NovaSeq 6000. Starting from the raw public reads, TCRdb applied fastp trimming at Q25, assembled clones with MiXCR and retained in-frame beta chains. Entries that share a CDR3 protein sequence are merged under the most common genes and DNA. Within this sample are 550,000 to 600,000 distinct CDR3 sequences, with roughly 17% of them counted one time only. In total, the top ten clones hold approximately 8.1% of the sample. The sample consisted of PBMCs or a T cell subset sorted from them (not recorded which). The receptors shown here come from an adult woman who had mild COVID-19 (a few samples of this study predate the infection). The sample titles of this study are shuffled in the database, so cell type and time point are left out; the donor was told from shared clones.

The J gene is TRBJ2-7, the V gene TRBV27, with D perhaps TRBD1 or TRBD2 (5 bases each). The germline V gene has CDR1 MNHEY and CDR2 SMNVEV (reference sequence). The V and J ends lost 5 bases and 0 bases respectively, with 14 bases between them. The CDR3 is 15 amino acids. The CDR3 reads CASSLRDPSSYEQYF. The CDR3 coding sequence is TGTGCCAGCAGTCTCCGGGACCCTAGCTCCTACGAGCAGTACTTC.

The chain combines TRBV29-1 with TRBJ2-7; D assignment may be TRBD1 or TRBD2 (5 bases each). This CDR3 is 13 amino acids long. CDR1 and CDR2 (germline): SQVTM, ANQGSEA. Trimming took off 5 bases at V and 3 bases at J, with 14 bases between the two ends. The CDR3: CSVQGDTNYEQYF. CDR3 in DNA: TGCAGCGTTCAGGGAGATACCAACTACGAGCAGTACTTC.

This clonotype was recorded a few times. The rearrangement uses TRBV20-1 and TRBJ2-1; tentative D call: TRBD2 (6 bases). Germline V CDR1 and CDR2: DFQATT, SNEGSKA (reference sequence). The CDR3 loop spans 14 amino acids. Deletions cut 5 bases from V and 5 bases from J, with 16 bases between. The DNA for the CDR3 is TGCAGTGCTGCCCCTCTCGCGGGGCACAATGAGCAGTTCTTC. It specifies CSAAPLAGHNEQFF.